This passage covers 23 T cell receptor beta chains from one sample sequenced in a study of technical replicates of blood from four donors (dated by TCRdb to the late 2010s). The method was the immunoSEQ multiplex PCR assay. This immuneACCESS table, as held by TCRdb, lists in-frame sequences with V and J called but not all clones. Of the missing ones, under half trace to an unresolved V gene in checked studies; the others have no known cause. The sample table shows some 62,000 clones, and around 87% are seen once. The top ten constitute around 4.9% of the sample. Sequencing was carried out using PBMCs. Every receptor here comes from a human donor in good health. Some clones in this sample may be carry-over from other donors' samples.

This chain links TRBV18 with TRBJ1-6, with 7 bases identical to TRBD1. This CDR3 region has 13 residues. With 3 bases clipped from V and 10 bases from J, the junction kept 3 bases outside the gene matches. Germline V CDR1 and CDR2: KGHSH, LQKENI. CDR3 in amino acids: CASSPDRDSPLHF. CDR3 DNA: TGTGCCAGCTCACCCGACAGGGACTCACCCCTCCACTTT.

The V gene is TRBV9, the J gene TRBJ2-7, with 15 bases identical to TRBD2. This CDR3 is 18 amino acids long. V was pared by 3 bases and J by 2 bases, with 9 bases of the junction left unmatched. Germline CDR1 reads SGDLS; CDR2 reads YYNGEE. The DNA of the CDR3 is TGTGCCAGCAGCGCCGGACTAGCGGGGGGGATACTCCCCTACGAGCAGTACTTC. Protein product: CASSAGLAGGILPYEQYF.

The DNA of the CDR3 is TGCGCCAGCAGCCCCCAAGAGGGAGGGGACACTGAAGCTTTCTTT. It is translated as CASSPQEGGDTEAFF. This sequence joins TRBV5-1 and TRBJ1-1, with D possibly being TRBD1 (5 bases). CDR3 length equals 15 residues. Trimming removed 4 bases from V and 3 bases from J, with 16 bases in between. The germline V gene has CDR1 SGHRS and CDR2 YFSETQ.

This chain joins TRBV6-5 and TRBJ1-2; 7 bases are a match to TRBD1. The trim removed 0 bases at V and 7 bases at J, leaving 8 bases unmatched. The CDR3 is made up of 15 amino acids. Germline V gene data show CDR1 as MNHEY and CDR2 as SVGAGI. The chain's CDR3 is CASSYSRGDSRGYTF. The CDR3 DNA is TGTGCCAGCAGTTACTCGAGGGGGGACAGTCGTGGCTACACCTTC.

The rearrangement links TRBV12-5 to TRBJ2-3, with 9 bases identical to TRBD2. CDR1 is LGHNT and CDR2 is FRNRAP in the germline V gene. The CDR3 sequence is 16 residues long. The trim removed 5 bases at V and 4 bases at J, leaving 10 bases unmatched. CDR3 nucleotides: TGTGCTAGTGGTAGCGGCGGGGGGGCCGGAGCAGATACGCAGTATTTT. It codes for CASGSGGGAGADTQYF.

The genes are TRBV15 and TRBJ1-5, with D maybe TRBD1 (5 bases). This CDR3 has 16 amino acids. Germline CDR1 reads LNHNV; CDR2 reads YYDKDF (reference sequence). Trimming removed 0 bases at V and 4 bases at J, with 13 bases between. The CDR3 is CATSRDRFGGNQPQHF. The CDR3 nucleotides read TGTGCCACCAGCAGAGATCGGTTTGGGGGGAATCAGCCCCAGCATTTT.

The J gene is TRBJ2-1, the V gene TRBV18; tentative D call: TRBD1 (5 bases). The V end lost 2 bases, the J end lost 2 bases, and 7 bases lay between the germline ends. Germline CDR1 KGHSH, CDR2 LQKENI. The CDR3 has 14 residues. The CDR3 sequence: CASSPRGTYNEQFF. The DNA for the CDR3 is TGTGCCAGCTCACCAAGGGGAACCTACAATGAGCAGTTCTTC.

The chain employs TRBV5-1 and TRBJ2-7, with D unresolved. The germline V gene encodes CDR1 SGHRS and CDR2 YFSETQ. The CDR3 runs to 12 residues. V was cut by 1 base and J by 5 bases, with 7 bases left in between. The CDR3 reads CASSLNTNEQYF. The CDR3 DNA sequence: TGCGCCAGCAGCTTGAACACCAACGAGCAGTACTTC. Drawing the rest from reference TRBV5-1 and TRBJ2-7, the complete variable domain is KAGVTQTPRYLIKTRGQQVTLSCSPISGHRSVSWYQQTPGQGLQFLFEYFSETQRNKGNFPGRFSGRQFSNSRSEMNVSTLELGDSALYLCASSLNTNEQYFGPGTRLTVT.

The gene calls are TRBV12-5 and TRBJ1-1; D might be TRBD1 (5 bases). The germline CDR1 and CDR2 sequences are LGHNT and FRNRAP. The CDR3 is 14 residues long. The V and J ends lost 1 base and 10 bases respectively, with 16 bases between them. CDR3 residues: CASGLAVGGAAAFF. CDR3 coding DNA: TGTGCTAGTGGTTTGGCCGTGGGAGGGGCGGCAGCTTTCTTT. Full variable domain (outside the CDR3, taken from reference TRBV12-5 and TRBJ1-1): DARVTQTPRHKVTEMGQEVTMRCQPILGHNTVFWYRQTMMQGLELLAYFRNRAPLDDSGMPKDRFSAEMPDATLATLKIQPSEPRDSAVYFCASGLAVGGAAAFFGQGTRLTVV.

The chain joins TRBV29-1 to TRBJ2-7; 14 bases are a match to TRBD2. The germline CDR1 and CDR2 sequences are SQVTM and ANQGSEA. The trim removed 6 bases at V and 6 bases at J, leaving 7 bases unmatched. The CDR3 is made up of 14 amino acids. CDR3 region: CSVGTSGRVGEQYF. The CDR3 bases are TGCAGCGTAGGGACTAGCGGGAGAGTGGGCGAGCAGTACTTC.

The chain recombines TRBV14 with TRBJ2-3; 8 bases are shared with TRBD1. CDR3 length: 18 amino acids. With 3 bases clipped from V and 0 bases from J, the junction kept 11 bases outside the gene matches. CDR1 is SGHDN, CDR2 FVKESK, per germline. CDR3 DNA: TGTGCCAGCAGCCATGACAGGGGCCGGGCATACAGCACAGATACGCAGTATTTT. Translation gives CASSHDRGRAYSTDTQYF.

The rearrangement uses TRBV7-2 and TRBJ2-7; 10 positions match TRBD1. Unmatched junction bases numbered 8, after V lost 1 base and J lost 5 bases. Germline V CDR1 and CDR2: SGHTA, FQGNSA. This CDR3 spans 16 amino acids. The CDR3: CASSLVGDRGYHEQYF. CDR3 in DNA: TGTGCCAGCAGCTTAGTAGGGGACAGGGGATATCACGAGCAGTACTTC.

This chain links TRBV29-1 with TRBJ2-2; D is uncertain. Germline CDR1 is SQVTM and CDR2 is ANQGSEA. The CDR3 runs 10 residues. V gave up 5 bases and J gave up 5 bases, with 3 bases separating them. The CDR3 DNA is TGCAGCGTTTTAACCGGGGAGCTGTTTTTT. Encoded protein: CSVLTGELFF.

V usage is TRBV6-5 and J usage is TRBJ2-1; TRBD2 matches at 12 bases. CDR1 and CDR2 from the germline V gene are MNHEY and SVGAGI. Trimming cost V 4 bases and J 8 bases; bases outside gene matches: 6. The CDR3 totals 15 residues. CDR3 sequence reads: CASSSSGGANYEQFF. In DNA, the CDR3 is TGTGCCAGCAGTTCTAGCGGGGGGGCTAACTATGAGCAGTTCTTC.

The count of this clone is one. The rearrangement uses TRBV5-1 and TRBJ2-7, with TRBD1 as a possible D gene (5 bases). This CDR3 contains 16 residues. Germline-derived CDR1 and CDR2 are SGHRS and YFSETQ. V lost 0 bases to trimming and J lost 3 bases, with 16 bases between them. The CDR3 DNA sequence: TGCGCCAGCAGCTTGGCCCACACAGGCCCCTTCTACGAGCAGTACTTC. Translated: CASSLAHTGPFYEQYF.

This clone was observed a few times. The V and J genes are TRBV4-1 and TRBJ1-1; weak D call: TRBD1 (6 bases). Germline V gene data show CDR1 as MGHRA and CDR2 as YSYEKL. The V end lost 2 bases, the J end lost 9 bases, and 13 bases lay between the germline ends. The CDR3 has 13 residues. DNA for the CDR3: TGCGCCAGCAGCCAAACAGGGTTCGGGCAAGCTTTCTTT. Translation gives CASSQTGFGQAFF.

The rearrangement links TRBV7-9 to TRBJ2-1, with D perhaps matching TRBD2 (7 bases). The CDR3 length is 18 residues. The germline V gene encodes CDR1 SEHNR and CDR2 FQNEAQ (reference sequence). V was shortened by 6 bases and J by 9 bases, with 30 bases between the two germline ends. CDR3 coding DNA: TGTGCCAGCAGACACCCCGGCGAGGCGGGGGCTAACGCTTTTGAGCAGTTCTTC. Translation: CASRHPGEAGANAFEQFF. Variable domain in full (rest from reference TRBV7-9 and TRBJ2-1): DTGVSQNPRHKITKRGQNVTFRCDPISEHNRLYWYRQTLGQGPEFLTYFQNEAQLEKSRLLSDRFSAERPKGSFSTLEIQRTEQGDSAMYLCASRHPGEAGANAFEQFFGPGTRLTVL.

This chain uses TRBV19 with TRBJ2-2; perhaps TRBD2 as D (5 bases). Germline-derived CDR1 and CDR2 are LNHDA and SQIVND (reference sequence). This CDR3 spans 16 amino acids. V lost 4 bases, J lost 3 bases, and 15 bases lay in between. The CDR3 region is CASSRRHDRDTGELFF. As DNA, the CDR3 is TGTGCCAGTAGTAGGAGGCACGATCGGGACACCGGGGAGCTGTTTTTT.

This sequence joins TRBV5-4 and TRBJ2-7, with 8 bases lining up with TRBD1. This CDR3 region has 16 residues. CDR1 is SGHNT, CDR2 YYREEE, per germline (reference sequence). Germline trimming cut 4 bases from V and 0 bases from J; bases unmatched to any gene: 9. The CDR3 nucleotides are TGTGCCAGCAGCCACCGGACAGGGCTTAGCTCCTACGAGCAGTACTTC. Amino acid sequence: CASSHRTGLSSYEQYF.

This clone has just one count. J is TRBJ2-1 and V is TRBV7-9; 9 positions agree with TRBD1. The length of the CDR3 is 15 residues. V shed 2 bases and J 5 bases; nucleotides not matched to a gene: 4. From germline, CDR1 is SEHNR and CDR2 FQNEAQ (reference sequence). The CDR3 DNA sequence: TGTGCCAGCAGCTTAAGGACAGGGGAAGACAATGAGCAGTTCTTC. This gives the protein CASSLRTGEDNEQFF.

Here the CDR3 reads CASSYSRPGGSYEQYF. The CDR3 region has the DNA TGTGCCAGCAGTTACTCGAGGCCAGGGGGGTCCTACGAGCAGTACTTC. V usage is TRBV6-5 and J usage is TRBJ2-7; D may be TRBD1 (7 bases). With 0 bases removed from V and 1 base from J, the gap between germline ends came to 13 bases. CDR1 is MNHEY and CDR2 is SVGAGI in the germline V gene. This CDR3 spans 16 amino acids.

This clone showed up just once. The chain joins TRBV6-5 to TRBJ1-2; D unresolved. The CDR3 runs 12 residues. Germline assignment: CDR1 MNHEY and CDR2 SVGAGI. Trimming removed 6 bases from V and 0 bases from J, with 5 bases in between. CDR3 loop: CASRQTNYGYTF. CDR3 coding DNA: TGTGCCAGCAGGCAGACTAACTATGGCTACACCTTC.

The J gene is TRBJ2-2, the V gene TRBV30, with no clear D. Deletions cut 3 bases from V and 6 bases from J, with 14 bases between. CDR1 GTSNPN and CDR2 SVGIG come from the germline V gene (reference sequence). The CDR3 contains 14 residues. CDR3 DNA sequence: TGTGCCTGGAGGAAAAGAGATACGGCCGGGGAGCTGTTTTTT. Translated, it gives CAWRKRDTAGELFF.